This entry lists 10 T cell receptor beta chains sequenced from one sample in a study of a mutant IDH1 vaccine in newly diagnosed glioma. This sample's time point: week 11, during vaccination. With topical imiquimod, each dose of the vaccine consisted of 300 ug of mutant IDH1 20-mer peptide. Antigen specificity for these receptors is unknown. Using immunoSEQ multiplex PCR, the repertoire was profiled, and TCRdb retains in-frame clones only, with some absent. Here the sample spans roughly 70,000 clones, about 81% being singletons. This material consisted of PBMCs, taken from a glioma patient whose treatment included an IDH1 peptide vaccine. The receptors were gathered from a woman aged 50 to 65 with glioma.

V and J are TRBV6-1 and TRBJ1-1; 8 bases agree with TRBD1. With 8 bases clipped from V and 8 bases from J, the junction kept 4 bases outside the gene matches. The CDR3 is 11 amino acids. Germline CDR1 is MNHNS and CDR2 is SASEGT. The CDR3 DNA sequence: TGTGCCAGCGTTAGGACAGGGGAAGCTTTCTTT. Its translation: CASVRTGEAFF.

For the CDR3, the DNA is TGTGCCAGCAGCTCCCCTAGCGCCCTTTCCAAGCAGTACTTC. It specifies CASSSPSALSKQYF. V and J are TRBV7-2 and TRBJ2-7; D may be TRBD2 (6 bases). Trimming removed 4 bases from V and 8 bases from J, with 18 bases in between. Germline CDR1 and CDR2: SGHTA and FQGNSA. The CDR3 consists of 14 residues. Using reference TRBV7-2 and TRBJ2-7 for the parts outside the CDR3, the full variable domain is GAGVSQSPSNKVTEKGKDVELRCDPISGHTALYWYRQSLGQGLEFLIYFQGNSAPDKSGLPSDRFSAERTGGSVSTLTIQRTQQEDSAVYLCASSSPSALSKQYFGPGTRLTVT.

The CDR3 loop reads CASSVGASGLDTQYF. CDR3 sequence (DNA): TGTGCCAGCAGCGTAGGGGCTAGCGGTTTAGATACGCAGTATTTT. The chain combines TRBV9 with TRBJ2-3; 7 bases align to TRBD2. This CDR3 contains 15 residues. Germline CDR1 and CDR2: SGDLS and YYNGEE. With V trimmed by 0 bases and J by 5 bases, 6 bases remained unmatched.

The chain has TRBV12-5 and TRBJ1-1; a weak D match, TRBD1 (5 bases). There are 14 residues in the CDR3. Between the trimmed V and J ends, which lost 6 bases and 7 bases, there was a span of 18 bases. CDR1 and CDR2 (germline): LGHNT, FRNRAP. The CDR3 bases are TGTGCTAGTGGCCACTGGGACCGGGCATATGAAGCTTTCTTT. It translates to CASGHWDRAYEAFF.

The CDR3 is CATSSGGSYNEQFF. CDR3 coding DNA: TGTGCCACCTCTAGCGGGGGGTCCTACAATGAGCAGTTCTTC. The chain has TRBV2 and TRBJ2-1; 11 bases are a match to TRBD2. This CDR3 spans 14 amino acids. The junction had 3 bases not matched to a gene; V was cut back by 10 bases and J by 1 base. Germline-derived CDR1 and CDR2 are SNHLY and FYNNEI.

The chain joins TRBV29-1 to TRBJ1-2; D unresolved. Germline V CDR1 and CDR2: SQVTM, ANQGSEA. This CDR3 spans 15 amino acids. V shed 4 bases and J shed 5 bases, with 20 bases lying between them. The CDR3 sequence: CSVGGHGSTSYGYTF. The CDR3 nucleotides read TGCAGCGTTGGAGGGCACGGGTCGACTAGTTATGGCTACACCTTC.

The chain employs TRBV29-1 and TRBJ1-1; perhaps TRBD1 as D (6 bases). V lost 4 bases and J 6 bases, leaving 15 bases between the germline ends. Per germline, CDR1 SQVTM and CDR2 ANQGSEA. The CDR3 spans 13 residues. CDR3 region: CSVGHRVVAEAFF. In nucleotides, the CDR3 is TGCAGCGTTGGACACAGGGTGGTCGCTGAAGCTTTCTTT. Drawing the rest from reference TRBV29-1 and TRBJ1-1, the complete variable domain is SAVISQKPSRDICQRGTSLTIQCQVDSQVTMMFWYRQQPGQSLTLIATANQGSEATYESGFVIDKFPISRPNLTFSTLTVSNMSPEDSSIYLCSVGHRVVAEAFFGQGTRLTVV.

The V gene is TRBV7-8, the J gene TRBJ2-7, with 8 bases lining up with TRBD1. This CDR3 region has 13 residues. V shed 5 bases and J 2 bases; nucleotides not matched to a gene: 2. The germline CDR1 and CDR2 sequences are SGHVS and FQNEAQ. CDR3 loop: CASSMDRAYEQYF. The CDR3 nucleotides are TGTGCCAGCAGCATGGACAGGGCCTACGAGCAGTACTTC.

As regards this clone: The junction and the germline gene differ at one end; a read error may be behind it. The chain employs TRBV5-1 and TRBJ1-2; a possible D gene is TRBD1 (6 bases). CDR1 SGHRS and CDR2 YFSETQ come from the germline V gene. The CDR3 sequence is 14 residues long. The CDR3 sequence: CASSTQGINSGYTF. In DNA form, the CDR3 reads TGCGCCAGCAGCACGCAGGGGATTAACTCTGGCTACACCTTC.

This chain links TRBV30 with TRBJ2-7, with D hard to call. From germline, CDR1 is GTSNPN and CDR2 SVGIG (reference sequence). The CDR3 is made up of 12 amino acids. V was clipped by 5 bases and J by 2 bases, with 10 bases between them. CDR3 region: CAWEVTPYEQYF. CDR3 nucleotides: TGTGCCTGGGAGGTAACCCCCTACGAGCAGTACTTC. The full variable domain, rest sourced from reference TRBV30 and TRBJ2-7, is SQTIHQWPATLVQPVGSPLSLECTVEGTSNPNLYWYRQAAGRGLQLLFYSVGIGQISSEVPQNLSASRPQDRQFILSSKKLLLSDSGFYLCAWEVTPYEQYFGPGTRLTVT.